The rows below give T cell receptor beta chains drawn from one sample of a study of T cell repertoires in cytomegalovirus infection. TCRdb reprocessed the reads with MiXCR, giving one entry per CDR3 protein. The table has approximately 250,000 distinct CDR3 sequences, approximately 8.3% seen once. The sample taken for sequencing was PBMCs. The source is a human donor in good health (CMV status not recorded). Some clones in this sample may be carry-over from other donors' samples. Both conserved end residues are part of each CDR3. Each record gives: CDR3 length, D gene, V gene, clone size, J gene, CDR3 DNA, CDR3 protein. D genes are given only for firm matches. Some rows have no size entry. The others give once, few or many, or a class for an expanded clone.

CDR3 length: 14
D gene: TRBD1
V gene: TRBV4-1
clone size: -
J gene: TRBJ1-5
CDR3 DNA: TGCGCCAGCAGCCAATCCAGGGGGAATCAGCCCCAGCGTTTT
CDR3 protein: CASSQSRGNQPQRF

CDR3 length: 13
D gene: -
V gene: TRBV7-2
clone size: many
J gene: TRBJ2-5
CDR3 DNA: TGTGCCAGCAGCTATGGACAGCAGGAGACCCAGTACTTC
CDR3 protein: CASSYGQQETQYF

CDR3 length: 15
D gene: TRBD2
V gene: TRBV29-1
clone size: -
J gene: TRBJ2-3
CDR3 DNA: TGCAGCGTTCGGACTAGCGGGAGCAGAACAGATACGCAGTATTTT
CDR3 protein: CSVRTSGSRTDTQYF

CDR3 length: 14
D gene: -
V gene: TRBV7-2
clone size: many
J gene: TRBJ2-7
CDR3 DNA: TGTGCCAGCAGCTTGTTGGGGGAAACCTACGAGCAGTACTTC
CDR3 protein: CASSLLGETYEQYF

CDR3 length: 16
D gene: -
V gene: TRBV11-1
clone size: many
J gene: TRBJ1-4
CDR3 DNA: TGTGCCAGCAGCTCGACGGTCCTCGGACAGAATGAAAAACTGTTTTTT
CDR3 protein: CASSSTVLGQNEKLFF

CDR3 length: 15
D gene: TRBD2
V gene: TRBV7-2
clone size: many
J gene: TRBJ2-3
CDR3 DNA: TGTGCCAGCAGCCCGCGGGAGTCTAGCACAGATACGCAGTATTTT
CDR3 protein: CASSPRESSTDTQYF

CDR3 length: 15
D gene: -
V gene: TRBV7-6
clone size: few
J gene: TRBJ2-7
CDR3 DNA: TGTGCCAGCAGCGCCGGCACCCCGTGGTCTAGCGAGCAGTACTTC
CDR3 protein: CASSAGTPWSSEQYF

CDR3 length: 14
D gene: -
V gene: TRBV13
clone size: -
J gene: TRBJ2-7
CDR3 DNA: TGTGCCAGCAGCTCCAGCAGCGGAGATTACGAGCAGTACTTC
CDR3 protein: CASSSSSGDYEQYF

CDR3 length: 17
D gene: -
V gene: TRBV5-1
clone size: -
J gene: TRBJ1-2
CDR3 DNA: TGCGCCAGCAGCCCGAGGGATCCAGCGAACCTTAACTATGGCTACACCTTC
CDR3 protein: CASSPRDPANLNYGYTF

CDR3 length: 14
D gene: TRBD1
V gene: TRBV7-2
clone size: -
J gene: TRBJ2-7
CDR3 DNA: TGTGCCAGCAGCCCCGACAGGGGAACCTACGAGCAGTACTTC
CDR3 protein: CASSPDRGTYEQYF

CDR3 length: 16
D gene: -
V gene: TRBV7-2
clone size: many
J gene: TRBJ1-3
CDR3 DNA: TGTGCCAGCAGCTTAGCGGGGGTGCCCTCTGGAAACACCATATATTTT
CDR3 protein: CASSLAGVPSGNTIYF

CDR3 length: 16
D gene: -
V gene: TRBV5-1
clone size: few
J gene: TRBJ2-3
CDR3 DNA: TGCGCCAGCAGCGGAGGAGGGGGCTTATCGGCAGATACGCAGTATTTT
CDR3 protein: CASSGGGGLSADTQYF

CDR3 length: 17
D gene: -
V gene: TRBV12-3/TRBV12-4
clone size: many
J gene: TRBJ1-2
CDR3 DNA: TGTGCCAGCAGTGCCCCGCTGGGGCTCCCGACCTACTATGGCTACACCTTC
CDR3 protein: CASSAPLGLPTYYGYTF

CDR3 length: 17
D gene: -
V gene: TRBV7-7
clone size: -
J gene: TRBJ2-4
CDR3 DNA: TGTGCCAGCAGCTCGCCCCCTAGGGCCAAAAAATCGAACATTCAGTACTTC
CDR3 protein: CASSSPPRAKKSNIQYF

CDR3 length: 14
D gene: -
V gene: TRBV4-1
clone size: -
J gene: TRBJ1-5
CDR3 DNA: TGCGCCAGCAGCCAGGGTGAGGGGGATCAGCCCCAGCATTTT
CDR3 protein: CASSQGEGDQPQHF

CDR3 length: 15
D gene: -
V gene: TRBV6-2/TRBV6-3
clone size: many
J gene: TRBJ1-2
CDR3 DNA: TGTGCCAGCAGCCCCGATGCCGCAGGGATCTATGGCTACACCTTC
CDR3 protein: CASSPDAAGIYGYTF

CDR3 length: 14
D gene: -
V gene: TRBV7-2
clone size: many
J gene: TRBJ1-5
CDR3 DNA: TGTGCCAGCAGCTTAGAGGGGAGAGGTCAGCCCCAGCATTTT
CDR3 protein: CASSLEGRGQPQHF

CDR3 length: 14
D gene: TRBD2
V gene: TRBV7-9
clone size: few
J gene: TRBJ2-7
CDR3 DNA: TGTGCCAGCAGCCGGACTAGCGGGAACGACGAGCAGTACTTC
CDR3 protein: CASSRTSGNDEQYF

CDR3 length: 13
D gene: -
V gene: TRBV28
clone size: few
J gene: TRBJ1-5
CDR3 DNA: TGTGCCAGCAGCGGGACGATCAATCAGCCCCAGCATTTT
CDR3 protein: CASSGTINQPQHF

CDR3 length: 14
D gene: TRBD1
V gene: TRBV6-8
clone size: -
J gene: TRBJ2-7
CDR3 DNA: TGTGCCAGCAACCGGGACAGGGGACGATACGAGCAGTACTTC
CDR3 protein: CASNRDRGRYEQYF

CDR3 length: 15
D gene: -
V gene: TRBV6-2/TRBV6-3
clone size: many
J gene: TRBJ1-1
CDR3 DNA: TGTGCCAGCAGTTACGACCCGAGTCGTAGGGCTGAAGCTTTCTTT
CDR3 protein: CASSYDPSRRAEAFF

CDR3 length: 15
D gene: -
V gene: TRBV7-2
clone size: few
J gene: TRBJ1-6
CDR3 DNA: TGTGCCAGCAGCTTAGAATCGGGGTTCAGTTCACCCCTCCACTTT
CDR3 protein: CASSLESGFSSPLHF

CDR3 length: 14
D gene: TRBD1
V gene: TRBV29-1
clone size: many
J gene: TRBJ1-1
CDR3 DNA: TGCAGCGTTGGGACCGGGACAGTGAACACTGAAGCTTTCTTT
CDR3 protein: CSVGTGTVNTEAFF

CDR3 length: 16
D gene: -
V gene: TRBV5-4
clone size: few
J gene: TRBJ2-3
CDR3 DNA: TGTGCCAGCACGGGGAAAGGGAGAGGATCCACAGATACGCAGTATTTT
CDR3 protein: CASTGKGRGSTDTQYF

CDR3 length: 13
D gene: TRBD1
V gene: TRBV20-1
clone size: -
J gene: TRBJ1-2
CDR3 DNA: TGCAGTGCTAATGCAGGGGGCTACTATGGCTACACCTTC
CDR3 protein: CSANAGGYYGYTF

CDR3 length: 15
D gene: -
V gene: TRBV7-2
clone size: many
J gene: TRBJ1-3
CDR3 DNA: TGTGCCAGCGGGGAAGGGGGGAACTCTGGAAACACCATATATTTT
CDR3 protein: CASGEGGNSGNTIYF

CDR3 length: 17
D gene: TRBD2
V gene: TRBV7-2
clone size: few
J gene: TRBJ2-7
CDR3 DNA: TGTGCCAGCAGCTTAGACCTTTGGAGCGGGAGTGGGGGCGAGCAGTACTTC
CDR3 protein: CASSLDLWSGSGGEQYF

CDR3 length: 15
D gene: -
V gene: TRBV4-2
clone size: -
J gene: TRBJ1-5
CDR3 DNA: TGTGCCAGCAGCCAAGATCGACAATGGAATCAGCCCCAGCATTTT
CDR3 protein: CASSQDRQWNQPQHF

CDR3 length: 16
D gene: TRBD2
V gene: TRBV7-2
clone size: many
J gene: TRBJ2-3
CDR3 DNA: TGTGCCAGCAGCAAGATTGGGACTAGCCGGGCAGATACGCAGTATTTT
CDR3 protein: CASSKIGTSRADTQYF

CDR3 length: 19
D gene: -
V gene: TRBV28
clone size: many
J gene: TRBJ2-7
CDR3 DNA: TGTGCCAGCAGTGCGCACCGGGACGTCAGGGACCCGGATTCCTACGAGCAGTACTTC
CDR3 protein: CASSAHRDVRDPDSYEQYF

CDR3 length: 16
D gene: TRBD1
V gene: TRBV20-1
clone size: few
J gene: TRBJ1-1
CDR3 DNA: TGCAGTGCTCCCCACCGGACAGGACCGCTGGACACTGAAGCTTTCTTT
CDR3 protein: CSAPHRTGPLDTEAFF

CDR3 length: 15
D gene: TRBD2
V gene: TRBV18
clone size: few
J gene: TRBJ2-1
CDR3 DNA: TGTGCCAGCTCACCAGGACTAGCCCCCTACAATGAGCAGTTCTTC
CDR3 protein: CASSPGLAPYNEQFF

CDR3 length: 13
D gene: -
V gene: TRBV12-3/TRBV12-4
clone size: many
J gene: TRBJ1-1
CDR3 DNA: TGTGCCAGCAGGACAGAGGATAACACTGAAGCTTTCTTT
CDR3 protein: CASRTEDNTEAFF

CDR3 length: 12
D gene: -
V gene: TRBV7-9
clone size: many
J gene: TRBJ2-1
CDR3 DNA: TGTGCCAGCCGACGTCTAGATAATGAGCAGTTCTTC
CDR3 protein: CASRRLDNEQFF

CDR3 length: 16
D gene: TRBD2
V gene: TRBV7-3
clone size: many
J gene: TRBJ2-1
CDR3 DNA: TGTGCCAGCAGCTTTGTCCCGGGACTAGTAGAAAGTGAGCAGTTCTTC
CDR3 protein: CASSFVPGLVESEQFF

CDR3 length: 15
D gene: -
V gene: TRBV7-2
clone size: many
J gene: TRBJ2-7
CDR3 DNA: TGTGCCAGCAGTTCCCGTCCGTGGGGGGGGGCGGAGCAGTACTTC
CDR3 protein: CASSSRPWGGAEQYF

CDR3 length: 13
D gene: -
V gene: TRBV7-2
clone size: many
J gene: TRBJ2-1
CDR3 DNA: TGTGCCAGCAGCTTAGAAGGACCGTTCGAGCAGTTCTTC
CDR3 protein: CASSLEGPFEQFF

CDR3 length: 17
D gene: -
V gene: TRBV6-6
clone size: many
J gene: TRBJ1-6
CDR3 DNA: TGTGCCAGCAGTTACGGTCGGATGGGATCCTATAATTCACCCCTCCACTTT
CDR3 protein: CASSYGRMGSYNSPLHF

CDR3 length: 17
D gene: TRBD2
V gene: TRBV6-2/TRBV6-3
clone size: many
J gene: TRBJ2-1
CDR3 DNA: TGTGCCAGCAGTTATCTAGCGGGAGCGCGGTCCTACAATGAGCAGTTCTTC
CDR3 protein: CASSYLAGARSYNEQFF

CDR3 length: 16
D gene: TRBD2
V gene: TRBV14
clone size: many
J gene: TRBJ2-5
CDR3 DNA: TGTGCCAGCAGCCAAGTTGCAGGACTAGGCGACCGGGGCCAGTACTTC
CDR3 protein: CASSQVAGLGDRGQYF

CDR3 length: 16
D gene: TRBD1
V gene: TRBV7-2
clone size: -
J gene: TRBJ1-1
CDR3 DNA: TGTGCCAGCAGCCCTAGGGACAGGGGGCGGGGTACTGAAGCTTTCTTT
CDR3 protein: CASSPRDRGRGTEAFF

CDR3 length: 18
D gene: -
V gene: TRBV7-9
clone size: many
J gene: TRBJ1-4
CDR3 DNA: TGTGCCAGCAGCCTAGGTTGGGCAGCCCATTCGGGTAATGAAAAACTGTTTTTT
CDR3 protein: CASSLGWAAHSGNEKLFF

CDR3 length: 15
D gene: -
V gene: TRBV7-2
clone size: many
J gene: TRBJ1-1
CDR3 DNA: TGTGCCAGCAGCTTAGACGGGGGAGGGGTGGACCGAACTTTCTTT
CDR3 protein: CASSLDGGGVDRTFF

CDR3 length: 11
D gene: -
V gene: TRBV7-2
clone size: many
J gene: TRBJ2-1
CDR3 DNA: TGTGCCAGCAGCTTACTCTATGAGCAGTTCTTC
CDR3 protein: CASSLLYEQFF

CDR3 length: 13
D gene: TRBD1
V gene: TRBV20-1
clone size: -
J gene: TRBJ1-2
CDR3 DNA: TGCAGTGCAATGGGACAGGGGAGATATGGCTACACCTTC
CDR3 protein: CSAMGQGRYGYTF

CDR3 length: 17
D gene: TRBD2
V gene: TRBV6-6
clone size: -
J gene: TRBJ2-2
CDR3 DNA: TGTGCCAGCAGTTACGTTAGCGGGGGCGCGGGCACCGGGGAGCTGTTTTTT
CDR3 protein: CASSYVSGGAGTGELFF